A selection of T cell receptor beta chains follows, all from one sample in a study of HIV-infected patients and healthy controls. TCRdb re-called the 5' RACE reads with MiXCR, one entry per CDR3 protein. The sample includes 2,100 or so distinct CDR3 sequences, approximately 13% of them seen just once. Sample: blood, taken during antiretroviral therapy. These receptors were obtained from an adult with HIV infection. Both conserved end residues are part of each CDR3. Fields, in order: J gene, D gene, V gene, clone size, CDR3 DNA, CDR3 protein. A D gene is named only where the DNA matches it firmly. Size is omitted from some rows. Given values are once, few, many or a class for expanded clones.

J: TRBJ2-2
D: NA
V: TRBV19
size: medium-sized
DNA: TGTGCCAGTAGTCTGGGCCCTCGGACCGGGGAGCTGTTTTTT
CDR3: CASSLGPRTGELFF

J: TRBJ1-5
D: NA
V: TRBV6-1
size: medium-sized
DNA: TGTGCCAGCAGCGGCGGGAGGGATCAGCCCCAGCATTTT
CDR3: CASSGGRDQPQHF

J: TRBJ2-5
D: TRBD1
V: TRBV11-2
size: medium-sized
DNA: TGTGCCAGCAGCACCCGGACAGGGGGTCTCGAGACCCAGTACTTC
CDR3: CASSTRTGGLETQYF

J: TRBJ2-1
D: NA
V: TRBV5-1
size: medium-sized
DNA: TGCGCCAGCAGCTTGGCAGGCGCGGATAGCTCCTACAATGAGCAGTTCTTC
CDR3: CASSLAGADSSYNEQFF

J: TRBJ2-7
D: NA
V: TRBV9
size: medium-sized
DNA: TGTGCCAGCAGCGTGACTAGTCAGGACTACGAGCAGTACTTC
CDR3: CASSVTSQDYEQYF

J: TRBJ2-7
D: NA
V: TRBV13
size: NA
DNA: TGTGCCAGCAGCTTAGGCAGGGGTGAAGTCGGCGAGCAGTACTTC
CDR3: CASSLGRGEVGEQYF

J: TRBJ1-1
D: TRBD1
V: TRBV5-1
size: medium-sized
DNA: TGCGCCAGCAGCCTGGGACAGGGGGATTTGGCTTTCTTT
CDR3: CASSLGQGDLAFF

J: TRBJ1-3
D: NA
V: TRBV7-6
size: large
DNA: TGTGCCAGCAGCCCACAACTCGGGGACACCATATATTTT
CDR3: CASSPQLGDTIYF

J: TRBJ2-1
D: NA
V: TRBV6-5
size: many
DNA: TGTGCCAGCAGTTTACTACAGGGCACCTACAATGAGCAGTTCTTC
CDR3: CASSLLQGTYNEQFF

J: TRBJ2-7
D: NA
V: TRBV19
size: medium-sized
DNA: TGTGCCAGTAGTTTAACAGGCGTAACCTACGAGCAGTACTTC
CDR3: CASSLTGVTYEQYF

J: TRBJ2-6
D: NA
V: TRBV7-3
size: medium-sized
DNA: TGTGCCAGCAGCTTAAGTGCAGGGGCTGGGGCCAACGTCCTGACTTTC
CDR3: CASSLSAGAGANVLTF

J: TRBJ1-2
D: TRBD1
V: TRBV6-6
size: many
DNA: TGTGCCAGCAGTTACTCGAGTCGGCAGGGGGATTATGGCTACACCTTC
CDR3: CASSYSSRQGDYGYTF

J: TRBJ1-5
D: NA
V: TRBV7-2
size: medium-sized
DNA: TGTGCCAGCAGCTTAGATGGGGCACCTAATCAGCCCCAGCATTTT
CDR3: CASSLDGAPNQPQHF

J: TRBJ2-1
D: NA
V: TRBV29-1
size: many
DNA: TGCAGCGTTAAGGCCGGAGGCTCCTACAATGAGCAGTTCTTC
CDR3: CSVKAGGSYNEQFF

J: TRBJ1-5
D: NA
V: TRBV7-2
size: medium-sized
DNA: TGTGCCAGCAGCTTAGGGGGCGGCAATCAGCCCCAGCATTTT
CDR3: CASSLGGGNQPQHF

J: TRBJ2-3
D: NA
V: TRBV7-2
size: medium-sized
DNA: TGTGCCAGCAGCTGGGGGCGAGGCGGGAACACAGATACGCAGTATTTT
CDR3: CASSWGRGGNTDTQYF

J: TRBJ1-5
D: NA
V: TRBV24-1
size: medium-sized
DNA: TGTGCCACCAGTGGCGGGGGGATTAATCAGCCCCAGCATTTT
CDR3: CATSGGGINQPQHF

J: TRBJ1-2
D: TRBD1
V: TRBV7-8
size: large
DNA: TGTGCCAGCAGCCTACTTGGACAGGGAAACTATGGCTACACCTTC
CDR3: CASSLLGQGNYGYTF